The 24 T cell receptor beta chains reported below all come from one sample, sequenced in a study of T cell repertoires in cytomegalovirus infection. The antigens of these receptors remain unknown. From the reads, TCRdb called clonotypes with MiXCR, one entry per CDR3 protein. The data show about 770,000 distinct CDR3 sequences, almost 30% seen once. Sample: cultured CD8+ T cells from PBMCs, taken from culture after CMV antigen stimulation. These receptors were obtained from a human donor in good health (CMV status not recorded). Some clones in this sample may be carry-over from other donors' samples.

This clonotype was detected ten times or more. CDR3 in amino acids: CASSLDRGNEAFF. DNA of the CDR3: TGTGCCAGCAGCTTAGACAGGGGAAATGAAGCTTTCTTT. The V and J genes are TRBV7-2 and TRBJ1-1; TRBD1 aligns across 7 bases. The CDR3 has 13 amino acids. CDR1 and CDR2 (germline): SGHTA, FQGNSA. V gave up 1 base and J gave up 7 bases; unmatched junction bases: 3.

This chain connects TRBV6-6 to TRBJ2-1; D not resolved. CDR3 length equals 14 residues. V was cut by 10 bases and J by 9 bases, with 22 bases left in between. Germline assignment: CDR1 MNHNY and CDR2 SVGAGI (reference sequence). The CDR3 sequence is CATTLGSSVREQFF. CDR3 nucleotide sequence: TGTGCCACAACCCTAGGTAGTAGTGTACGTGAGCAGTTCTTC.

The chain carries TRBV15 and TRBJ1-2; the D is unclear. The CDR3 spans 18 residues. Trimming stripped 0 bases from V and 4 bases from J, with 21 bases between. Germline CDR1 reads LNHNV; CDR2 reads YYDKDF (reference sequence). As DNA, the CDR3 is TGTGCCACCAGCAGAGATTTCTTAGTCCAAATTCGGCGCTATGGCTACACCTTC. It translates to CATSRDFLVQIRRYGYTF.

About this clonotype: A read error is possible here, since a much larger clone lies one base away. The V call is TRBV14, the J call TRBJ2-1, with TRBD1 identical over 12 bases. Germline-derived CDR1 and CDR2 are SGHDN and FVKESK. This CDR3 comprises 16 residues. The CDR3 DNA follows: TGTGCCAGCAGGCAAGCGGGACAGGGGGCGTACAATGAGCAGTTCTTC. Translating gives CASRQAGQGAYNEQFF.

The chain uses TRBV6-1 and TRBJ2-1; D possibly corresponds to TRBD2 (5 bases). Looked up from germline, CDR1 is MNHNS and CDR2 is SASEGT. With 2 bases removed from V and 0 bases from J, the gap between germline ends came to 8 bases. This CDR3 has 15 amino acids. The CDR3 DNA reads as TGTGCCAGCAGTGAATTCGGGGACTCCTACAATGAGCAGTTCTTC. This sequence encodes CASSEFGDSYNEQFF.

The gene calls are TRBV12-3 or TRBV12-4 and TRBJ2-5; D not certain. This CDR3 is built from 18 residues. V lost 3 bases and J lost 7, with 27 bases in between. The CDR3 reads CASSFRFGSEPPKGTQYF. The CDR3 nucleotides are TGTGCCAGCAGTTTTCGGTTCGGCAGCGAACCCCCCAAGGGGACCCAGTACTTC.

This clonotype came up many times. The rearrangement links TRBV12-3 or TRBV12-4 to TRBJ1-3, with D unresolved. CDR3 length: 14 residues. V lost 1 base to trimming and J lost 4 bases, with 8 bases between them. The CDR3 reads CASSLGGTGNTIYF. In nucleotides, the CDR3 is TGTGCCAGCAGTTTAGGAGGTACCGGAAACACCATATATTTT.

The gene calls are TRBV9 and TRBJ1-2; perhaps TRBD1 as D (6 bases). The CDR3 has 14 residues. Germline CDR1 is SGDLS and CDR2 is YYNGEE. V was pared by 0 bases and J by 5 bases, with 11 bases between. In nucleotides, the CDR3 is TGTGCCAGCAGCGTAGATACAGGGTTGTATGGCTACACCTTC. Protein: CASSVDTGLYGYTF.

This clonotype was seen ten or more times. J is TRBJ1-4 and V is TRBV7-8; D uncertain. CDR3 length: 15 residues. With 3 bases removed from V and 5 bases from J, the gap between germline ends came to 13 bases. In germline, CDR1 is SGHVS, CDR2 FQNEAQ. In DNA, the CDR3 is TGTGCCAGCAGCTTCAACGGGCTCGGGAATGAAAAACTGTTTTTT. It yields the protein CASSFNGLGNEKLFF.

Details on this clonotype: At one of its ends the junction is not consistent with the germline gene, which may arise from a read error. The chain carries TRBV7-2 and TRBJ2-3; D ambiguous. The length of the CDR3 is 20 residues. The germline V gene encodes CDR1 SGHTA and CDR2 FQGNSA. CDR3 amino acids: CASSQRVWQDREDGTNTQYF. The CDR3 coding sequence is TGTGCCAGCAGCCAACGGGTGTGGCAGGATAGAGAGGACGGCACAAATACGCAGTATTTT.

This clonotype came up a few times. J is TRBJ1-2 and V is TRBV12-3 or TRBV12-4; D is uncertain. V gave up 7 bases and J gave up 0 bases, with 12 bases separating them. The CDR3 runs 14 residues. The CDR3, as DNA: TGTGCCAGCACCCAGACTGTAGCTAACTATGGCTACACCTTC. Amino acid sequence: CASTQTVANYGYTF.

The chain links TRBV15 to TRBJ2-2, with D maybe TRBD1 (6 bases). The CDR3 consists of 15 residues. CDR1 is LNHNV, CDR2 YYDKDF, per germline (reference sequence). Between the trimmed V and J ends, which lost 3 bases and 6 bases, there was a span of 14 bases. The CDR3 DNA reads TGTGCCACCAGCAGTCGACAGGTCCGTGCCGGGGAGCTGTTTTTT. Protein: CATSSRQVRAGELFF.

This clonotype has only a few counts. The genes are TRBV28 and TRBJ1-4; 7 bases align to TRBD1. The CDR3 covers 15 residues. Per germline, CDR1 MDHEN and CDR2 SYDVKM. Unmatched junction bases numbered 7, after V lost 2 bases and J lost 7 bases. The CDR3 nucleotides read TGTGCCAGCAGTTTAGTGGCAGGGGGAATTGAAAAACTGTTTTTT. Protein: CASSLVAGGIEKLFF.

This clonotype was detected only a few times. The V gene is TRBV5-1, the J gene TRBJ2-3; D possibly corresponds to TRBD1 (6 bases). With 3 bases removed from V and 3 bases from J, the gap between germline ends came to 14 bases. Germline V gives CDR1 SGHRS, CDR2 YFSETQ. This CDR3 contains 15 residues. The chain's CDR3 is CASSWGQFGTDTQYF. As DNA, the CDR3 is TGCGCCAGCAGCTGGGGGCAGTTTGGAACAGATACGCAGTATTTT. The full variable domain, in which reference TRBV5-1 and TRBJ2-3 provide the parts outside the CDR3, is KAGVTQTPRYLIKTRGQQVTLSCSPISGHRSVSWYQQTPGQGLQFLFEYFSETQRNKGNFPGRFSGRQFSNSRSEMNVSTLELGDSALYLCASSWGQFGTDTQYFGPGTRLTVL.

The rearrangement joins TRBV15 to TRBJ2-4; tentative D call: TRBD1 (6 bases). The CDR3 spans 14 residues. V gave up 0 bases and J gave up 7 bases, with 10 bases separating them. CDR1 and CDR2 from the germline V gene are LNHNV and YYDKDF (reference sequence). As DNA, the CDR3 is TGTGCCACCAGCAGAGATCTAGGACAGAACATTCAGTACTTC. Its translation: CATSRDLGQNIQYF.

The chain links TRBV29-1 to TRBJ2-2; 8 nucleotides line up with TRBD1. V trimming: 7 bases; J trimming: 4 bases; junction bases outside the gene matches: 5. Germline CDR1 reads SQVTM; CDR2 reads ANQGSEA. The CDR3 is made up of 13 amino acids. CDR3 sequence: CSALDRVTGELFF. The DNA for the CDR3 is TGCAGCGCCTTGGACAGGGTCACCGGGGAGCTGTTTTTT.

The rearrangement uses TRBV11-2 and TRBJ2-7, with D unresolved. The CDR3 length is 13 residues. Trimming pared 5 bases from V and 7 bases from J, leaving 15 bases between. CDR1 SGHAT and CDR2 FQNNGV come from the germline V gene. CDR3 DNA sequence: TGTGCCAGCAGCCGGACCGTCCTGGTGGAGCAGTACTTC. Its translation: CASSRTVLVEQYF.

The gene calls are TRBV12-3 or TRBV12-4 and TRBJ2-4; TRBD2 aligns across 10 bases. The CDR3 is made up of 14 amino acids. J lost 8 bases, V lost 5 bases, and 6 bases had no gene match. The CDR3 DNA is TGTGCCAGCAGTCGAGCGGGGGGGCAGGACATTCAGTACTTC. The encoded protein is CASSRAGGQDIQYF.

This clonotype was picked up a small number of times. This chain uses TRBV12-5 with TRBJ1-2; D call uncertain. Germline lookup yields CDR1 LGHNT and CDR2 FRNRAP. The CDR3 runs 17 residues. V was clipped by 0 bases and J by 6 bases, with 20 bases between them. CDR3: CASGLVLSKAPENGYTF. The CDR3 coding sequence is TGTGCTAGTGGTTTGGTACTGTCAAAGGCTCCTGAAAATGGCTACACCTTC.

The CDR3 bases are TGTGCCAGCAGTTACGGGTTCGGCTACGAGCAGTACTTC. Protein product: CASSYGFGYEQYF. The chain couples TRBV6-5 to TRBJ2-7, with D hard to call. Trimming cost V 2 bases and J 3 bases, with 8 bases left between them. Per germline, CDR1 MNHEY and CDR2 SVGAGI. The CDR3 consists of 13 residues.

The chain recombines TRBV4-3 with TRBJ2-4; perhaps TRBD2 as D (5 bases). Looked up from germline, CDR1 is LGHNA and CDR2 is YSLEER. The CDR3 length is 16 residues. Trimming left V 4 bases short and J 2 bases short, with 15 bases between. CDR3 protein: CASSPVVGKSKNIQYF. The DNA of the CDR3 is TGCGCCAGCAGCCCTGTGGTCGGGAAATCCAAAAACATTCAGTACTTC.

There are a few counts of this clonotype. The V call is TRBV7-8, the J call TRBJ2-3; D is perhaps TRBD2 (5 bases). Deletions cut 1 base from V and 5 bases from J, with 10 bases between. The CDR3 length is 14 residues. CDR1 is SGHVS, CDR2 FQNEAQ, per germline. CDR3 amino acids: CASSLVLGQDTQYF. The CDR3 nucleotides are TGTGCCAGCAGCTTAGTACTAGGGCAAGATACGCAGTATTTT.

The V and J genes are TRBV15 and TRBJ2-3, with D possibly matching TRBD2 (6 bases). CDR3 size: 15 residues. Germline lookup yields CDR1 LNHNV and CDR2 YYDKDF (reference sequence). V was cut by 1 base and J by 6 bases, with 14 bases left in between. CDR3 DNA sequence: TGTGCCACCAGCAGAGTGGGCGGCGCGGGGGATACGCAGTATTTT. Its protein product is CATSRVGGAGDTQYF. The full variable domain, its missing parts supplied by reference TRBV15 and TRBJ2-3, is DAMVIQNPRYQVTQFGKPVTLSCSQTLNHNVMYWYQQKSSQAPKLLFHYYDKDFNNEADTPDNFQSRRPNTSFCFLDIRSPGLGDTAMYLCATSRVGGAGDTQYFGPGTRLTVL.

This clonotype was seen just once. The chain carries TRBV9 and TRBJ2-1, with 10 bases identical to TRBD1. The V gene's germline CDR1 is SGDLS and CDR2 YYNGEE. Losses at the gene ends were 3 bases for V and 5 bases for J; bases not matched to a gene: 8. CDR3 length equals 16 residues. The CDR3 DNA reads TGTGCCAGCAGCGACGACAGGGGGCTGATGAACAATGAGCAGTTCTTC. Protein product: CASSDDRGLMNNEQFF. Together with reference TRBV9 and TRBJ2-1, the CDR3 gives the full variable domain: DSGVTQTPKHLITATGQRVTLRCSPRSGDLSVYWYQQSLDQGLQFLIQYYNGEERAKGNILERFSAQQFPDLHSELNLSSLELGDSALYFCASSDDRGLMNNEQFFGPGTRLTVL.